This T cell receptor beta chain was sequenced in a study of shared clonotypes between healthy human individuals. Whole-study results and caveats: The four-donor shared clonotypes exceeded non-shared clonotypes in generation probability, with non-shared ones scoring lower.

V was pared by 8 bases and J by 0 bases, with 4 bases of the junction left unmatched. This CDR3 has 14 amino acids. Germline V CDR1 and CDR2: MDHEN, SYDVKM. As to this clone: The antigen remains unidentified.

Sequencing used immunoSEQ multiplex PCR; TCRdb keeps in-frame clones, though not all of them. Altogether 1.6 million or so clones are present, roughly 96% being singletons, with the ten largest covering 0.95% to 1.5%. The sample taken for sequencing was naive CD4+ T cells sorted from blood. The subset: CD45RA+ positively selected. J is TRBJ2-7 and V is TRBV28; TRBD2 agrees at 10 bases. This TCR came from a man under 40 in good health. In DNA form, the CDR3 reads TGTGCCAGCGGGACTAGCGTGTACTCCTACGAGCAGTACTTC. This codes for CASGTSVYSYEQYF.